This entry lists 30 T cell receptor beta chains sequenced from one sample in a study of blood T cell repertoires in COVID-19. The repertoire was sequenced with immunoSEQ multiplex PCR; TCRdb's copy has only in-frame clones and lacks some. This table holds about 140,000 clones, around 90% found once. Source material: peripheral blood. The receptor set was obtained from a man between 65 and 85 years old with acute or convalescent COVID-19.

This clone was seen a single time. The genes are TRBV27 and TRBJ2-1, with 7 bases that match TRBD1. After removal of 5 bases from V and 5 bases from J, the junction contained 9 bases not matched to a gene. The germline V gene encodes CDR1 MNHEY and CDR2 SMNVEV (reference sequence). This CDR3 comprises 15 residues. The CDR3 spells CASSLMGQIDNEQFF. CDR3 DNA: TGTGCCAGCAGTCTTATGGGACAGATAGACAATGAGCAGTTCTTC.

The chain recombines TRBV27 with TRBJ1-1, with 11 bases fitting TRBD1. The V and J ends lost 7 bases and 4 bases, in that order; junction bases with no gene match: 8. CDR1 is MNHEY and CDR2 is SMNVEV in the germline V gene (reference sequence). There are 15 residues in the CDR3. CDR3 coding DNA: TGTGCCAGCAACTCAGCCGGGACAGGGGGCACTGAAGCTTTCTTT. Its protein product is CASNSAGTGGTEAFF.

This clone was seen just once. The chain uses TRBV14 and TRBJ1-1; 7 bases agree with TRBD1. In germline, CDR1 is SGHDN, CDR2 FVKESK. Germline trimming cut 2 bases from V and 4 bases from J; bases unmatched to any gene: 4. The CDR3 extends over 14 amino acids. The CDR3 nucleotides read TGTGCCAGCAGCCAACGGCAGGGGGGCACTGAAGCTTTCTTT. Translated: CASSQRQGGTEAFF.

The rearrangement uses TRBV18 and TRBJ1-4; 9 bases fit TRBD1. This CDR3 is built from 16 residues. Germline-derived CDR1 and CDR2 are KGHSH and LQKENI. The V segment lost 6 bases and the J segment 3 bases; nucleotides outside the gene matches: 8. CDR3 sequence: CASSTLQGAANEKLFF. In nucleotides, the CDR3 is TGTGCCAGCTCGACGTTACAGGGGGCAGCTAATGAAAAACTGTTTTTT. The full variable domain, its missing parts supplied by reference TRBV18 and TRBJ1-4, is NAGVMQNPRHLVRRRGQEARLRCSPMKGHSHVYWYRQLPEEGLKFMVYLQKENIIDESGMPKERFSAEFPKEGPSILRIQQVVRGDSAAYFCASSTLQGAANEKLFFGSGTQLSVL.

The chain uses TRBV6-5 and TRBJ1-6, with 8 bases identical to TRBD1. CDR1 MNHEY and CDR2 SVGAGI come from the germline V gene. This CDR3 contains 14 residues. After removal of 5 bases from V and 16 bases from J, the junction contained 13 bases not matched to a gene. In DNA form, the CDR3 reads TGTGCCAGCAGTACCCGTTCAGGGGGCACCAATCTCCACTTT. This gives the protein CASSTRSGGTNLHF.

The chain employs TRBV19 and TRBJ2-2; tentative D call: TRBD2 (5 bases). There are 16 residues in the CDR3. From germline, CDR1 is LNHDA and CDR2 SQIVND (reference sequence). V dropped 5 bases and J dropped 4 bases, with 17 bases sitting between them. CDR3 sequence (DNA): TGTGCCAGTAGTCAGAGGGCCGCGGTAGTCACCGGGGAGCTGTTTTTT. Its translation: CASSQRAAVVTGELFF.

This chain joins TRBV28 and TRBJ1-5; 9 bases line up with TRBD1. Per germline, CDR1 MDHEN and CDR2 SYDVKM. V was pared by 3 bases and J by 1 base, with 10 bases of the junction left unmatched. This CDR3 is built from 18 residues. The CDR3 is CASSFDRGKGFSNQPQHF. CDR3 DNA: TGTGCCAGCAGTTTTGACAGGGGGAAAGGGTTCAGCAATCAGCCCCAGCATTTT.

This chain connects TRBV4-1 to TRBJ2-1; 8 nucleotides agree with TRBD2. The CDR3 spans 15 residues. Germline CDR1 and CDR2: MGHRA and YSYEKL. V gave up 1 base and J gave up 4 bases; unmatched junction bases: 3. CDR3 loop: CASSQASGYYNEQFF. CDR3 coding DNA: TGCGCCAGCAGCCAAGCTAGCGGGTATTACAATGAGCAGTTCTTC.

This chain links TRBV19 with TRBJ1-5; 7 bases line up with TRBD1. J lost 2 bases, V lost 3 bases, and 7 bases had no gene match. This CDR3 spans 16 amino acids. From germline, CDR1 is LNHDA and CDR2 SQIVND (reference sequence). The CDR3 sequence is CASSMARDRGNQPQHF. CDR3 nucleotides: TGTGCCAGTAGTATGGCCCGAGACAGGGGCAATCAGCCCCAGCATTTT.

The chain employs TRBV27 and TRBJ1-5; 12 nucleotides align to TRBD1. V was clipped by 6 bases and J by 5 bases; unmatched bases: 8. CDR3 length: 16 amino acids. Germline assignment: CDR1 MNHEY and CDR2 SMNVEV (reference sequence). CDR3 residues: CASRSWGQGAHQPQHF. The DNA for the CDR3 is TGTGCCAGCAGATCCTGGGGACAGGGGGCGCATCAGCCCCAGCATTTT.

The CDR3 is CASSHLEGANGYTF. CDR3 nucleotides: TGTGCCAGCAGCCATTTGGAGGGGGCTAATGGCTACACCTTC. This chain links TRBV4-2 with TRBJ1-2; the match to TRBD1 covers 7 bases. The CDR3 sequence is 14 residues long. From germline, CDR1 is LGHNA and CDR2 YNFKEQ. Trimming removed 3 bases from V and 6 bases from J; junction bases left unmatched: 7.

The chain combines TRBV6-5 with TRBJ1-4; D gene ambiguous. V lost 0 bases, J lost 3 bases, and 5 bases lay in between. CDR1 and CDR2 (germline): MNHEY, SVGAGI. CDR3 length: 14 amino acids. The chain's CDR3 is CASSYSTANEKLFF. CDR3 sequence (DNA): TGTGCCAGCAGTTACTCAACGGCTAATGAAAAACTGTTTTTT.

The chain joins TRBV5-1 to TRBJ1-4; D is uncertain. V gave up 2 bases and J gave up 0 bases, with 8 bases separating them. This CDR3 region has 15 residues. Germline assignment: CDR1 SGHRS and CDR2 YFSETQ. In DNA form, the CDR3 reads TGCGCCAGCAGCTTTCGCGGGGCAACTAATGAAAAACTGTTTTTT. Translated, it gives CASSFRGATNEKLFF.

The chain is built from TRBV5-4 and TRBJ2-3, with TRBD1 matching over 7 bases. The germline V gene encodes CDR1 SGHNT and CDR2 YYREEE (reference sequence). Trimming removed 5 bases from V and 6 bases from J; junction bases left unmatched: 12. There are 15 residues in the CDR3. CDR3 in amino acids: CASRLGTVPGDTQYF. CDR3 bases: TGTGCCAGCAGACTGGGGACAGTTCCAGGGGATACGCAGTATTTT. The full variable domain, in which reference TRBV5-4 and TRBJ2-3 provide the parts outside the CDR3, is ETGVTQSPTHLIKTRGQQVTLRCSSQSGHNTVSWYQQALGQGPQFIFQYYREEENGRGNFPPRFSGLQFPNYSSELNVNALELDDSALYLCASRLGTVPGDTQYFGPGTRLTVL.

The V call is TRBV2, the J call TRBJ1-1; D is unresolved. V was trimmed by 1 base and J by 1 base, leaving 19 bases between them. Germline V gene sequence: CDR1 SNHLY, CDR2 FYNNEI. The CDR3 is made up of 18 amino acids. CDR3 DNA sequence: TGTGCCAGCAGTGAAGGTCCCTTTAGCGGACCGTCGAACACTGAAGCTTTCTTT. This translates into CASSEGPFSGPSNTEAFF. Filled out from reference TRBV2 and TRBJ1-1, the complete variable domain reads EPEVTQTPSHQVTQMGQEVILRCVPISNHLYFYWYRQILGQKVEFLVSFYNNEISEKSEIFDDQFSVERPDGSNFTLKIRSTKLEDSAMYFCASSEGPFSGPSNTEAFFGQGTRLTVV.

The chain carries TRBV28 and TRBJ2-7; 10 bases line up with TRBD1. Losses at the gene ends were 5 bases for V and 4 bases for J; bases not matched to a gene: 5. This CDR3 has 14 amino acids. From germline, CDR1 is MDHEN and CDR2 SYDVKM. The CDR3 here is CASSRDRGAYEQYF. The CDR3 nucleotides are TGTGCCAGCAGTAGGGACAGGGGAGCGTACGAGCAGTACTTC.

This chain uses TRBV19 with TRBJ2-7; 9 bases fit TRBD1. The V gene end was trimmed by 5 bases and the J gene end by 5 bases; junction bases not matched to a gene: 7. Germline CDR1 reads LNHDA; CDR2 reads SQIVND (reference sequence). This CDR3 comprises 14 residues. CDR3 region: CASSQRDRDDEQYF. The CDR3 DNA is TGTGCCAGTAGTCAGCGGGACAGGGACGACGAGCAGTACTTC.

This chain's CDR3 is CASSELTSGGETQYF. CDR3 sequence (DNA): TGTGCCAGCAGTGAACTGACATCGGGGGGAGAGACCCAGTACTTC. The V gene is TRBV25-1, the J gene TRBJ2-5, with 7 bases that match TRBD2. CDR3 length: 15 residues. J was trimmed by 4 bases and V by 2 bases; bases with no gene match: 7. Germline V gives CDR1 MGHDK, CDR2 SYGVNS.

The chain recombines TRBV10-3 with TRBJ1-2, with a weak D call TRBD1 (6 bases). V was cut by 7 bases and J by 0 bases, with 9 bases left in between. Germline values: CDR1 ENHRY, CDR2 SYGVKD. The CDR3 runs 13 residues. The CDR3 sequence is CAIKQGANYGYTF. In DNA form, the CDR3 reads TGTGCCATCAAACAGGGTGCTAACTATGGCTACACCTTC.

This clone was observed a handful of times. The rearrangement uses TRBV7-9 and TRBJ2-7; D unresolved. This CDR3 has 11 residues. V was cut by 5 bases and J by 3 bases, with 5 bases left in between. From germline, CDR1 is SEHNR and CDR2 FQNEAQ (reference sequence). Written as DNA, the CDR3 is TGTGCCAGCAGCCTTAACTACGAGCAGTACTTC. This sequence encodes CASSLNYEQYF.

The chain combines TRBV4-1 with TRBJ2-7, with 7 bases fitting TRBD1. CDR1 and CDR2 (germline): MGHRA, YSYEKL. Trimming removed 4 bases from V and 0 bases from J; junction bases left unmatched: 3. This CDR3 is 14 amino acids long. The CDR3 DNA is TGCGCCAGCAGCCCCACAGGGGCCTCCTACGAGCAGTACTTC. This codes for CASSPTGASYEQYF.

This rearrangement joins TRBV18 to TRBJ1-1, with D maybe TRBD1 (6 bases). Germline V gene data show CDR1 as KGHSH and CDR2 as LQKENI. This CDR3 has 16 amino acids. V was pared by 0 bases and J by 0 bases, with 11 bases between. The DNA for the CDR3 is TGTGCCAGCTCACCACCGAGCGGACAGATGAACACTGAAGCTTTCTTT. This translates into CASSPPSGQMNTEAFF. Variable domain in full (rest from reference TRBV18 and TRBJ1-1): NAGVMQNPRHLVRRRGQEARLRCSPMKGHSHVYWYRQLPEEGLKFMVYLQKENIIDESGMPKERFSAEFPKEGPSILRIQQVVRGDSAAYFCASSPPSGQMNTEAFFGQGTRLTVV.

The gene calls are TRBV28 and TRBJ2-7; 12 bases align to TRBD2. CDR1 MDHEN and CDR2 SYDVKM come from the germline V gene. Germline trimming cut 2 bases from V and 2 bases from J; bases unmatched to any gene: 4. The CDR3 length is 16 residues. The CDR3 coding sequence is TGTGCCAGCAGTTTAAGTCTAGCGGGAGGGACCTACGAGCAGTACTTC. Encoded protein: CASSLSLAGGTYEQYF.

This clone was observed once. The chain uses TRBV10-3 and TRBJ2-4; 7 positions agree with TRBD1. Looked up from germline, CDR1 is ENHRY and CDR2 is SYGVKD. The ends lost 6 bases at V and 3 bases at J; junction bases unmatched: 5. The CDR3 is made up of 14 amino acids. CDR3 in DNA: TGTGCCATCAGACCCGGGACAGACAAAAACATTCAGTACTTC. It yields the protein CAIRPGTDKNIQYF.

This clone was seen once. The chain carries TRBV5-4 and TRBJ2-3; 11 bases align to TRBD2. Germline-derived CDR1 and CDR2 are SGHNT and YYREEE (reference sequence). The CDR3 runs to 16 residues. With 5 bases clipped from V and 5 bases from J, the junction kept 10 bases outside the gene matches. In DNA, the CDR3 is TGTGCCAGCAGACCATTTACTAGCGGGGGAGTAGATACGCAGTATTTT. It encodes CASRPFTSGGVDTQYF.

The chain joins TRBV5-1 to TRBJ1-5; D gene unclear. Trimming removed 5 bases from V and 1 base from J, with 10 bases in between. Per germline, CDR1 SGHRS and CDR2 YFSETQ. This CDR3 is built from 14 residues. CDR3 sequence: CASRGDGSNQPQHF. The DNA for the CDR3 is TGCGCCAGCAGGGGCGATGGGAGCAATCAGCCCCAGCATTTT. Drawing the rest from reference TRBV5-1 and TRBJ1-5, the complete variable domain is KAGVTQTPRYLIKTRGQQVTLSCSPISGHRSVSWYQQTPGQGLQFLFEYFSETQRNKGNFPGRFSGRQFSNSRSEMNVSTLELGDSALYLCASRGDGSNQPQHFGDGTRLSIL.

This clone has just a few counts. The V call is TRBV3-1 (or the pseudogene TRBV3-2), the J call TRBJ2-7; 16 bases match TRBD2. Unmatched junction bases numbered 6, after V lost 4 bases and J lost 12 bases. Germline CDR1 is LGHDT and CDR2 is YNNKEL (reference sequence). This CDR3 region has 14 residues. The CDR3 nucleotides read TGTGCCAGCAGCCTGGGACTAGCGGGAGGGGGTCCGTACTTC. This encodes CASSLGLAGGGPYF.

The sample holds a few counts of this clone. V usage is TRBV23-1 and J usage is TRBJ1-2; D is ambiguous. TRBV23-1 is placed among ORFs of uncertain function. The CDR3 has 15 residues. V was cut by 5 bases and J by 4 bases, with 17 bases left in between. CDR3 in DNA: TGCGCCAGCAGTTTTACAGTATCTCGAACCTATGGCTACACCTTC. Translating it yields CASSFTVSRTYGYTF.

The chain's CDR3 is CAWSHRATNEKLFF. CDR3 DNA: TGTGCCTGGAGCCACAGGGCAACTAATGAAAAACTGTTTTTT. The V gene is TRBV30, the J gene TRBJ1-4; D is possibly TRBD1 (6 bases). Trimming took 3 bases from V and 0 from J, leaving 8 bases between them. Germline-derived CDR1 and CDR2 are GTSNPN and SVGIG (reference sequence). The CDR3 length is 14 residues. Based on the CDR3 plus reference TRBV30 and TRBJ1-4, the full variable domain is SQTIHQWPATLVQPVGSPLSLECTVEGTSNPNLYWYRQAAGRGLQLLFYSVGIGQISSEVPQNLSASRPQDRQFILSSKKLLLSDSGFYLCAWSHRATNEKLFFGSGTQLSVL.

The CDR3 reads CASRNLDRPNSPLHF. CDR3 DNA sequence: TGTGCCAGCAGAAACTTAGACAGGCCTAATTCACCCCTCCACTTT. The chain is built from TRBV7-2 and TRBJ1-6; TRBD1 might be the D (6 bases). V was shortened by 6 bases and J by 6 bases, with 15 bases between the two germline ends. The CDR3 length is 15 residues. Germline CDR1 and CDR2: SGHTA and FQGNSA.